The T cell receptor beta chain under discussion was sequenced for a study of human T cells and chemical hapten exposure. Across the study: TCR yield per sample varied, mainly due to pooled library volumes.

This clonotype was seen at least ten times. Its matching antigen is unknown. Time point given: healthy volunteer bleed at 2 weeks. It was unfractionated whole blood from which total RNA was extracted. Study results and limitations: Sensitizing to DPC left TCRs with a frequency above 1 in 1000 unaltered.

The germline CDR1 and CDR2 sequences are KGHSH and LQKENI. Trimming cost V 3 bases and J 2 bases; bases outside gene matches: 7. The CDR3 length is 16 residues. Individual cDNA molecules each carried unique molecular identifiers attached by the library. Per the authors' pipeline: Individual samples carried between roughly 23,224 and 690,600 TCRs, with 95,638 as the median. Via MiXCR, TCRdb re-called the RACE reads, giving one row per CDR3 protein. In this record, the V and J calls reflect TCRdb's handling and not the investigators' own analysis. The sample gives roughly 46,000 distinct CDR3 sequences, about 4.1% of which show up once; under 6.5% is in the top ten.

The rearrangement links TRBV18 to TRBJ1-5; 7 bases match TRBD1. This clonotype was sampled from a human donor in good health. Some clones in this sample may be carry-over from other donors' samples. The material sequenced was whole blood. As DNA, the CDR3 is TGTGCCAGCTCACCGAACCGGGACAGCCGCAATCAGCCCCAGCATTTT. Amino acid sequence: CASSPNRDSRNQPQHF.